Sequencing of this TCR beta chain was carried out in a study of Ad26.COV2.S vaccination and SARS-CoV-2 variants. Study at large: Donor participated within the Ad26.COV2.S arm of the COV1001 trial. Recipients of Ad26.COV2.S got it intramuscularly, once or twice 56 days apart.

Treatment of the sample: 15 to 20 received Ad26.COV2.S at low or high dose, single or two shots; about 5 received placebo; per-sample allocation not given. Day 63 after the first injection of vaccine or placebo was the sampling time. Sequencing was performed with immunoSEQ multiplex PCR; in TCRdb, only in-frame clones are kept and a portion is missing. Among 360,000 or so clones listed, around nine tenths were seen once. Germline assignment: CDR1 SGHTA and CDR2 FQGTGA. The CDR3 runs to 15 residues. The V end lost 6 bases, the J end lost 6 bases, and 20 bases lay between the germline ends. The receptor's source is a person aged 18-60 years who received the Ad26.COV2.S COVID-19 vaccine or a placebo. The sample consisted of peripheral blood, taken in a trial of Ad26.COV2.S vaccine versus placebo. The chain carries TRBV7-3 and TRBJ1-1; D ambiguous. As DNA, the CDR3 is TGTGCCAGCAGTCTCGACGGCCGGGTTGGGGCTGAAGCTTTCTTT. It codes for CASSLDGRVGAEAFF.